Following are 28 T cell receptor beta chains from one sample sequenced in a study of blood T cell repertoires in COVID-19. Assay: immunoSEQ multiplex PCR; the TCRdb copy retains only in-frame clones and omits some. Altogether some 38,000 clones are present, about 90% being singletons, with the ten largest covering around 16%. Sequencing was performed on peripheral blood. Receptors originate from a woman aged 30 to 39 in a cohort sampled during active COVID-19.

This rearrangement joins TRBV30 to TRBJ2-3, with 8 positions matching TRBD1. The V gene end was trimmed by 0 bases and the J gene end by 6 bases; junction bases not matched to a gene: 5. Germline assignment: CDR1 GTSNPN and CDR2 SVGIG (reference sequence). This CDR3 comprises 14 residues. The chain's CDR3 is CAWSVGTGGDTQYF. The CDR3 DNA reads TGTGCCTGGAGTGTAGGGACAGGAGGGGATACGCAGTATTTT.

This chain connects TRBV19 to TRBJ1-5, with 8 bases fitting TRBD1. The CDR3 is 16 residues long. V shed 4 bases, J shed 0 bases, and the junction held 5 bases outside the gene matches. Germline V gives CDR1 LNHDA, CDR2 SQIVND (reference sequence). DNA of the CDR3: TGTGCCAGTAGTACCCGGACAGGGCCTAGCAATCAGCCCCAGCATTTT. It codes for CASSTRTGPSNQPQHF.

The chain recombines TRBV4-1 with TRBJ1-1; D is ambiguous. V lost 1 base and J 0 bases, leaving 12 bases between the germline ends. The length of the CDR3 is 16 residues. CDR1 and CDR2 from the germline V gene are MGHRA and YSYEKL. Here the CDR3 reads CASSQGLQTMNTEAFF. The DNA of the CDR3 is TGCGCCAGCAGCCAAGGGTTACAGACTATGAACACTGAAGCTTTCTTT.

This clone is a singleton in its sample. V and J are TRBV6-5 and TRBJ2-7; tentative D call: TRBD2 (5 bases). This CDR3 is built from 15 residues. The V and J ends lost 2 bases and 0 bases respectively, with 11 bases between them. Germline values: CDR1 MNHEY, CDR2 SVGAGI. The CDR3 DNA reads TGTGCCAGCAGTTACCGTACGGGGAGCTCCTACGAGCAGTACTTC. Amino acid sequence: CASSYRTGSSYEQYF.

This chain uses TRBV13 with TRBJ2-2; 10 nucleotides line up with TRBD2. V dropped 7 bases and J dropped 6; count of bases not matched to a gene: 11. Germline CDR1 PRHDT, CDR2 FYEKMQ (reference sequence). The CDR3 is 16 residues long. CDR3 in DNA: TGTGCCAGCACCTCCCTCAGCGGGAGGGCCGCCGGGGAGCTGTTTTTT. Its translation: CASTSLSGRAAGELFF.

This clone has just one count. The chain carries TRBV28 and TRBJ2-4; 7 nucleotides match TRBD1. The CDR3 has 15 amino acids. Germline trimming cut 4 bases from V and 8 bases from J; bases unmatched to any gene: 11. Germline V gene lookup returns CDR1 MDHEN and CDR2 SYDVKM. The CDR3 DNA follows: TGTGCCAGCAGTTCACTACAGGGGATGAGGGACATTCAGTACTTC. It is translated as CASSSLQGMRDIQYF.

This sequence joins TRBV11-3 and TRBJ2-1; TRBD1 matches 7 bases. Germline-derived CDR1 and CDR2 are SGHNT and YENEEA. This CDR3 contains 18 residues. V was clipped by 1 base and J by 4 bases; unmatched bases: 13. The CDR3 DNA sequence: TGTGCCAGCAGCTTAGCGGTGTGGGGACAGAGAGATTACAATGAGCAGTTCTTC. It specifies CASSLAVWGQRDYNEQFF.

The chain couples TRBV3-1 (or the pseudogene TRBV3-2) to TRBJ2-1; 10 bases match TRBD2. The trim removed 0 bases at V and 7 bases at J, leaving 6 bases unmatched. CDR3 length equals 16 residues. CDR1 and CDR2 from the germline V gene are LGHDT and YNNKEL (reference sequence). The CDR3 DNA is TGTGCCAGCAGCCAAGATAACCAGCGGGGGGGGAATGAGCAGTTCTTC. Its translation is CASSQDNQRGGNEQFF.

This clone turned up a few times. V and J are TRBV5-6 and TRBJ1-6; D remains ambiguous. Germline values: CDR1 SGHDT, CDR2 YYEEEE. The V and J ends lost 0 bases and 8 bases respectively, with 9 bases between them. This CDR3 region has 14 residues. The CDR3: CASSLGLSDSPLHF. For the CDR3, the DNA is TGTGCCAGCAGCTTGGGTCTTTCTGATTCACCCCTCCACTTT.

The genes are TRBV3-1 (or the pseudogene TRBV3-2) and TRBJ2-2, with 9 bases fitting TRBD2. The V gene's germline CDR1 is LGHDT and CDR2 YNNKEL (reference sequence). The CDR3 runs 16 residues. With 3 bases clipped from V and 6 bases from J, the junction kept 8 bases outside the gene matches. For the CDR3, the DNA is TGTGCCAGCAGCCAGGACCGACTAGCGGTTGCCGGGGAGCTGTTTTTT. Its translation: CASSQDRLAVAGELFF.

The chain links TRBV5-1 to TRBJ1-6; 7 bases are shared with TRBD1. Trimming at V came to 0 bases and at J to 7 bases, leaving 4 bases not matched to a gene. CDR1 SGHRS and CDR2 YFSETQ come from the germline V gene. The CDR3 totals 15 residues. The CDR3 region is CASSLGPTGNSPLHF. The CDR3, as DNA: TGCGCCAGCAGCTTGGGTCCGACAGGGAATTCACCCCTCCACTTT.

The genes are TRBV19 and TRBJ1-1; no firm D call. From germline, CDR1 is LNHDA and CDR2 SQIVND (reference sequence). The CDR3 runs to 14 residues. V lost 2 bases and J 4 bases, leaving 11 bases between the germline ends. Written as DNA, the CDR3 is TGTGCCAGTAGTATATTCGAGGGCGTCACTGAAGCTTTCTTT. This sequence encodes CASSIFEGVTEAFF.

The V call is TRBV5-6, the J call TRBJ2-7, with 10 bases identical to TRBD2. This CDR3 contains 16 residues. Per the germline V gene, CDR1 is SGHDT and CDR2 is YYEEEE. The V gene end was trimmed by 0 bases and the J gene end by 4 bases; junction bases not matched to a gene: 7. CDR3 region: CASSLDGTSALYEQYF. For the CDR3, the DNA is TGTGCCAGCAGCTTGGATGGGACTAGCGCTCTTTACGAGCAGTACTTC.

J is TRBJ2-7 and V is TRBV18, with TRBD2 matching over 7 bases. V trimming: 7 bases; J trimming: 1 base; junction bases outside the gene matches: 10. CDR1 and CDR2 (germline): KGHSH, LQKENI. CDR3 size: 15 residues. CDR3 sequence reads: CASFPSNSGSYEQYF. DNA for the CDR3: TGTGCCAGCTTTCCAAGTAATAGCGGGTCCTACGAGCAGTACTTC.

The CDR3: CASSQTLDRGAEAFF. Written as DNA, the CDR3 is TGCGCCAGCAGCCAAACGCTAGACAGGGGGGCTGAAGCTTTCTTT. The chain uses TRBV5-1 and TRBJ1-1; TRBD1 agrees at 9 bases. Germline V CDR1 and CDR2: SGHRS, YFSETQ. Trimming removed 4 bases from V and 6 bases from J; junction bases left unmatched: 10. This CDR3 has 15 residues.

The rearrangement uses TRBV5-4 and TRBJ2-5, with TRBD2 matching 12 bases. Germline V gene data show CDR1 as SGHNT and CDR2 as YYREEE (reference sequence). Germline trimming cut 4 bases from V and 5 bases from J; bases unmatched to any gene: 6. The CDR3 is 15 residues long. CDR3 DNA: TGTGCCAGCAGCGCGACTAGCGGGAGTGGGGAGACCCAGTACTTC. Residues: CASSATSGSGETQYF.

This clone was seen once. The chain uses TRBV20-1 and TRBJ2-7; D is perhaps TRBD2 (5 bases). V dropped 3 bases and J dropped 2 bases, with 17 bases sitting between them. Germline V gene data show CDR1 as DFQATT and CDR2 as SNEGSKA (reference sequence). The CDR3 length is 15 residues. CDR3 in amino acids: CSASLATGNPYEQYF. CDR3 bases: TGCAGTGCTAGTCTGGCCACGGGGAACCCCTACGAGCAGTACTTC.

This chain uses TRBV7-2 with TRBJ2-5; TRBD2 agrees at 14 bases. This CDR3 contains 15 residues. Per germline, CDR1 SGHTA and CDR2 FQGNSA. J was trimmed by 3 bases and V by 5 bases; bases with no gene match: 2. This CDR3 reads CASSQTSGREETQYF. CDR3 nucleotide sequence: TGTGCCAGCAGCCAGACTAGCGGGAGGGAAGAGACCCAGTACTTC.

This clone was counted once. CDR3 DNA: TGCGCCAGCAGCCCGGGACAGGGTTTCTCTGGAAACACCATATATTTT. It specifies CASSPGQGFSGNTIYF. This rearrangement joins TRBV5-1 to TRBJ1-3; 9 positions agree with TRBD1. CDR3 length equals 16 residues. The germline V gene encodes CDR1 SGHRS and CDR2 YFSETQ. V shed 4 bases and J 0 bases; nucleotides not matched to a gene: 5.

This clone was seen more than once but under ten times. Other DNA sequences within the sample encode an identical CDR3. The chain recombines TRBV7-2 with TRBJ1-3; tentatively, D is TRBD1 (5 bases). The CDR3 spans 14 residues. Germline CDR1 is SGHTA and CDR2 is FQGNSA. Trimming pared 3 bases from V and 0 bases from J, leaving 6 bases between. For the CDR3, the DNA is TGTGCCAGCAGCTTCGGGGGCTCTGGAAACACCATATATTTT. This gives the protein CASSFGGSGNTIYF. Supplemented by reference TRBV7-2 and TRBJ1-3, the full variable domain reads GAGVSQSPSNKVTEKGKDVELRCDPISGHTALYWYRQSLGQGLEFLIYFQGNSAPDKSGLPSDRFSAERTGGSVSTLTIQRTQQEDSAVYLCASSFGGSGNTIYFGEGSWLTVV.

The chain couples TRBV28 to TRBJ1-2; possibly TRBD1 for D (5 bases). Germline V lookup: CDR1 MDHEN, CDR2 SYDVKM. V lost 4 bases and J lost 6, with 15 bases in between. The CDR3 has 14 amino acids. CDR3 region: CASSSSGKGDGYTF. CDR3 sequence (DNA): TGTGCCAGCAGTTCCTCAGGGAAGGGTGATGGCTACACCTTC.

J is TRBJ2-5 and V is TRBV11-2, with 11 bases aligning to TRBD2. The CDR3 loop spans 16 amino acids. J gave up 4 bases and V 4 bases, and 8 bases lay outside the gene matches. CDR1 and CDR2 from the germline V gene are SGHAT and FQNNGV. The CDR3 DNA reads TGTGCCAGCAGCTCCTCCAGCCTAGCGGGAGGAGAGACCCAGTACTTC. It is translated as CASSSSSLAGGETQYF.

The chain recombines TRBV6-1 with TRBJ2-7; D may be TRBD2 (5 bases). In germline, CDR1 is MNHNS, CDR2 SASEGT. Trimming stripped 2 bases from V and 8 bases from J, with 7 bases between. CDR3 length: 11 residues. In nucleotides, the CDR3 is TGTGCCAGCAGTGAATTAGCGAAGCAGTACTTC. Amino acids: CASSELAKQYF.

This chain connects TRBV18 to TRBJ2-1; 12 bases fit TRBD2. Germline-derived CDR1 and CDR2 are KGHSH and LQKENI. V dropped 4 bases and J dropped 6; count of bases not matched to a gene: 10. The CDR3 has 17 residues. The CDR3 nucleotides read TGTGCCAGCTCACTACTGACTAGCGGGAGTCTGCTCAATGAGCAGTTCTTC. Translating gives CASSLLTSGSLLNEQFF.

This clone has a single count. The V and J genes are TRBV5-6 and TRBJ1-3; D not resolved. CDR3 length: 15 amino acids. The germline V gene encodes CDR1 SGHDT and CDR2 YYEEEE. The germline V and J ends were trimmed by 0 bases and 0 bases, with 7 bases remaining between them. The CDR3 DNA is TGTGCCAGCAGCTTGGACACCCGCTCTGGAAACACCATATATTTT. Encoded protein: CASSLDTRSGNTIYF.

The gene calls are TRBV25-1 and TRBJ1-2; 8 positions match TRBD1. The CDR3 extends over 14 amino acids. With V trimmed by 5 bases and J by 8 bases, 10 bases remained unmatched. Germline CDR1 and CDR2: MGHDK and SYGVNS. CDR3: CASSSQQGAGGYTF. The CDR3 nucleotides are TGTGCCAGCAGTTCCCAGCAGGGGGCGGGGGGCTACACCTTC.

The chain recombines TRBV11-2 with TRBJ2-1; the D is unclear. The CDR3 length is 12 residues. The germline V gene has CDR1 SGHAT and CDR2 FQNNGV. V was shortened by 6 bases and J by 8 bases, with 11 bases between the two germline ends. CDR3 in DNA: TGTGCCAGCAGGACGGGTCGCCATGAGCAGTTCTTC. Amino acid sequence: CASRTGRHEQFF.

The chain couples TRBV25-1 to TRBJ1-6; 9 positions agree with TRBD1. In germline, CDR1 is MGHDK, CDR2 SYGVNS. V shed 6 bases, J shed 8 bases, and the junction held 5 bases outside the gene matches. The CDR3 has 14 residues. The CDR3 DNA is TGTGCCAGCAGCGTTGGGACAGGGCATTCACCCCTCCACTTT. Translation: CASSVGTGHSPLHF.